Shown below are 27 T cell receptor beta chains from a single sample sequenced in a study of blood T cell repertoires in COVID-19. Sequencing was performed with immunoSEQ multiplex PCR; in TCRdb, only in-frame clones are kept and a portion is missing. The sample records about 200,000 clones, 92% being singletons. The sequencing sample was made of peripheral blood. The origin of the receptors is a man aged 30-40 years with acute or convalescent COVID-19.

This clone appeared once. The gene calls are TRBV19 and TRBJ2-1, with D possibly TRBD2 on 5 matching bases. The CDR3 runs 15 residues. Germline CDR1 and CDR2: LNHDA and SQIVND (reference sequence). The V and J ends lost 5 bases and 5 bases respectively, with 16 bases between them. The chain's CDR3 is CASSPHYGINNEQFF. CDR3 nucleotides: TGTGCCAGTAGTCCGCACTACGGGATCAACAATGAGCAGTTCTTC.

This clone has only one observation. The genes are TRBV3-1 (or the pseudogene TRBV3-2) and TRBJ2-2; 7 bases line up with TRBD2. CDR1 is LGHDT, CDR2 YNNKEL, per germline (reference sequence). Trimming at V came to 5 bases and at J to 5 bases, leaving 17 bases not matched to a gene. The CDR3 runs 18 residues. CDR3 protein: CASSRTALPPGGTGELFF. The CDR3 DNA follows: TGTGCCAGCAGCAGGACGGCTCTTCCCCCCGGGGGGACCGGGGAGCTGTTTTTT.

The CDR3 DNA follows: TGTGCTAGTGGTTTGGGGACAGGGGGTTTCTACGAGCAGTACTTC. Encoded protein: CASGLGTGGFYEQYF. The gene calls are TRBV12-5 and TRBJ2-7; 10 bases are shared with TRBD1. The CDR3 is 15 amino acids. In germline, CDR1 is LGHNT, CDR2 FRNRAP. Trimming took 1 base from V and 3 from J; bases not matched to a gene: 3. Combining the CDR3 with reference TRBV12-5 and TRBJ2-7 gives the whole variable domain DARVTQTPRHKVTEMGQEVTMRCQPILGHNTVFWYRQTMMQGLELLAYFRNRAPLDDSGMPKDRFSAEMPDATLATLKIQPSEPRDSAVYFCASGLGTGGFYEQYFGPGTRLTVT.

The V call is TRBV7-9, the J call TRBJ2-1; 8 bases match TRBD2. After removal of 6 bases from V and 3 bases from J, the junction contained 7 bases not matched to a gene. Germline CDR1 SEHNR, CDR2 FQNEAQ (reference sequence). The CDR3 length is 15 residues. CDR3 sequence: CASSFSGMIYNEQFF. The DNA of the CDR3 is TGTGCCAGCAGTTTTAGCGGGATGATCTACAATGAGCAGTTCTTC.

The V call is TRBV5-1, the J call TRBJ2-3; 8 nucleotides line up with TRBD2. Germline CDR1 SGHRS, CDR2 YFSETQ. The CDR3 contains 17 residues. With V trimmed by 0 bases and J by 2 bases, 8 bases remained unmatched. CDR3 DNA sequence: TGCGCCAGCAGCTTGGCTGACACTAGCGGCACCACAGATACGCAGTATTTT. Translated: CASSLADTSGTTDTQYF.

The CDR3 reads CASSPEGAKNIQYF. The CDR3 nucleotides are TGCGCCAGCAGCCCAGAGGGAGCCAAAAACATTCAGTACTTC. The chain uses TRBV5-1 and TRBJ2-4; a possible D gene is TRBD2 (5 bases). Germline V gene sequence: CDR1 SGHRS, CDR2 YFSETQ. This CDR3 is built from 14 residues. Trimming removed 4 bases from V and 0 bases from J, with 8 bases in between.

This clone has a single count. This sequence joins TRBV28 and TRBJ1-3, with 8 nucleotides matching TRBD1. The CDR3 spans 17 residues. Germline V gene lookup returns CDR1 MDHEN and CDR2 SYDVKM. V lost 6 bases and J lost 4; bases outside the gene matches: 14. The CDR3 here is CASSPTPGQGKGNTIYF. The CDR3, as DNA: TGTGCCAGCAGCCCGACCCCCGGACAGGGAAAGGGAAACACCATATATTTT.

As for this clone: The same CDR3 arises from other DNA sequences in this sample as well. The chain links TRBV28 to TRBJ1-1, with D unresolved. Germline values: CDR1 MDHEN, CDR2 SYDVKM. V gave up 2 bases and J gave up 1 base, with 5 bases separating them. This CDR3 comprises 13 residues. CDR3 loop: CASSLRENTEAFF. The CDR3 region has the DNA TGTGCCAGCAGTTTACGGGAGAACACTGAAGCTTTCTTT.

V is TRBV9 and J is TRBJ2-7, with D perhaps TRBD2 (5 bases). Germline assignment: CDR1 SGDLS and CDR2 YYNGEE. This CDR3 is built from 15 residues. V was clipped by 0 bases and J by 3 bases, with 13 bases between them. Written as DNA, the CDR3 is TGTGCCAGCAGCGTAGGCCCTTCAGCGGTCTACGAGCAGTACTTC. Encoded protein: CASSVGPSAVYEQYF.

The genes are TRBV18 and TRBJ1-4; TRBD1 might be the D (5 bases). The CDR3 contains 15 residues. V was clipped by 1 base and J by 3 bases, with 9 bases between them. Per germline, CDR1 KGHSH and CDR2 LQKENI. The CDR3 is CASSPQGRPNEKLFF. DNA for the CDR3: TGTGCCAGCTCACCACAGGGGAGGCCTAATGAAAAACTGTTTTTT. Together with reference TRBV18 and TRBJ1-4, the CDR3 gives the full variable domain: NAGVMQNPRHLVRRRGQEARLRCSPMKGHSHVYWYRQLPEEGLKFMVYLQKENIIDESGMPKERFSAEFPKEGPSILRIQQVVRGDSAAYFCASSPQGRPNEKLFFGSGTQLSVL.

V usage is TRBV6-5 and J usage is TRBJ2-7, with TRBD1 as a possible D gene (5 bases). V lost 8 bases to trimming and J lost 2 bases, with 13 bases between them. From germline, CDR1 is MNHEY and CDR2 SVGAGI. The CDR3 is made up of 13 amino acids. CDR3 protein: CASPGPGTYEQYF. CDR3 sequence (DNA): TGTGCCAGCCCAGGGCCAGGGACCTACGAGCAGTACTTC.

This chain joins TRBV11-2 and TRBJ1-1; the D gene is possibly TRBD1 (6 bases). The CDR3 is made up of 16 amino acids. Trimming removed 7 bases from V and 1 base from J, with 19 bases in between. Germline loops: CDR1 SGHAT, CDR2 FQNNGV. The CDR3 DNA follows: TGTGCCAGCAACCCTCAGTCGACAGGCCGGAACACTGAAGCTTTCTTT. Amino acids: CASNPQSTGRNTEAFF. The whole variable domain, filled in from reference TRBV11-2 and TRBJ1-1, reads EAGVAQSPRYKIIEKRQSVAFWCNPISGHATLYWYQQILGQGPKLLIQFQNNGVVDDSQLPKDRFSAERLKGVDSTLKIQPAKLEDSAVYLCASNPQSTGRNTEAFFGQGTRLTVV.

This chain links TRBV9 with TRBJ2-1, with TRBD2 matching 7 bases. The trim removed 0 bases at V and 6 bases at J, leaving 9 bases unmatched. Germline CDR1 reads SGDLS; CDR2 reads YYNGEE. The CDR3 covers 16 residues. The DNA for the CDR3 is TGTGCCAGCAGCGTAGCTGGGGCGGGGGTTAGCAATGAGCAGTTCTTC. Translation: CASSVAGAGVSNEQFF.

This clone is a singleton in its sample. The chain employs TRBV11-2 and TRBJ2-7; tentative D call: TRBD1 (5 bases). V lost 6 bases to trimming and J lost 3 bases, with 21 bases between them. The CDR3 spans 16 residues. From germline, CDR1 is SGHAT and CDR2 FQNNGV. The CDR3 DNA reads TGTGCCAGCAGGAACCCGGGCCAGGGTAGAAACTACGAGCAGTACTTC. It codes for CASRNPGQGRNYEQYF. The full variable domain, completed using reference TRBV11-2 and TRBJ2-7, is EAGVAQSPRYKIIEKRQSVAFWCNPISGHATLYWYQQILGQGPKLLIQFQNNGVVDDSQLPKDRFSAERLKGVDSTLKIQPAKLEDSAVYLCASRNPGQGRNYEQYFGPGTRLTVT.

The rearrangement links TRBV11-3 to TRBJ2-1; D may be TRBD1 (5 bases). This CDR3 region has 15 residues. The germline V gene has CDR1 SGHNT and CDR2 YENEEA. Trimming shortened V by 8 bases and J by 6 bases, and 20 bases separated the two germline ends. Here the CDR3 reads CASSTNRINGNEQFF. In nucleotides, the CDR3 is TGTGCCAGCTCGACAAACAGGATTAACGGCAATGAGCAGTTCTTC.

The chain uses TRBV7-5 and TRBJ2-5; TRBD2, as called in the table, went unchecked against the DNA. TRBV7-5 is tagged as a pseudogene. This CDR3 contains 16 residues. DNA of the CDR3: TGTGCCAGAAGCTTGAGCGGGAGGGCTTTGAGGGAGACCCAGTACTTC. Translated: CARSLSGRALRETQYF.

The table lists this clone with a few counts. V gene TRBV23-1 combines with J gene TRBJ2-7; 8 bases agree with TRBD2. Being an ORF, TRBV23-1 has a function that is uncertain. Trimming removed 7 bases from V and 4 bases from J; junction bases left unmatched: 6. The CDR3 consists of 13 residues. CDR3 sequence (DNA): TGCGCCAGCACTCGGGAGGGGCCATACGAGCAGTACTTC. Protein sequence: CASTREGPYEQYF.

V is TRBV11-2 and J is TRBJ2-2, with 10 bases identical to TRBD1. The germline CDR1 and CDR2 sequences are SGHAT and FQNNGV. The length of the CDR3 is 16 residues. V was pared by 5 bases and J by 4 bases, with 7 bases of the junction left unmatched. DNA for the CDR3: TGTGCCAGCAGCAGACGACAGGGGGCGCCCACCGGGGAGCTGTTTTTT. This encodes CASSRRQGAPTGELFF.

The count of this clone is one. In DNA form, the CDR3 reads TGTGCCAGCAGTGCTAATCTCCGCGGGGAGCTGTTTTTT. Protein: CASSANLRGELFF. This chain links TRBV2 with TRBJ2-2; D remains unclear. Germline assignment: CDR1 SNHLY and CDR2 FYNNEI. The CDR3 is made up of 13 amino acids. V was cut by 4 bases and J by 7 bases, with 10 bases left in between.

This clone is a singleton in its sample. V is TRBV5-1 and J is TRBJ1-1; 9 positions match TRBD1. V was pared by 4 bases and J by 2 bases, with 6 bases of the junction left unmatched. The CDR3 has 15 amino acids. Germline V lookup: CDR1 SGHRS, CDR2 YFSETQ. CDR3 residues: CASSAGQGYNTEAFF. The DNA for the CDR3 is TGCGCCAGCAGCGCGGGACAGGGCTACAACACTGAAGCTTTCTTT. The whole variable domain, filled in from reference TRBV5-1 and TRBJ1-1, reads KAGVTQTPRYLIKTRGQQVTLSCSPISGHRSVSWYQQTPGQGLQFLFEYFSETQRNKGNFPGRFSGRQFSNSRSEMNVSTLELGDSALYLCASSAGQGYNTEAFFGQGTRLTVV.

In DNA form, the CDR3 reads TGTGCCAGCAGCGTAGTGACAGGGCTAACTGAAGCTTTCTTT. It specifies CASSVVTGLTEAFF. The rearrangement uses TRBV9 and TRBJ1-1; the match to TRBD1 covers 7 bases. Looked up from germline, CDR1 is SGDLS and CDR2 is YYNGEE. The CDR3 has 14 residues. Germline trimming cut 0 bases from V and 5 bases from J; bases unmatched to any gene: 4.

The chain links TRBV28 to TRBJ1-1; D gene uncertain. The CDR3 loop spans 14 amino acids. Germline V lookup: CDR1 MDHEN, CDR2 SYDVKM. V shed 3 bases and J shed 0 bases, with 8 bases lying between them. CDR3 DNA: TGTGCCAGCAGTTTTAGGAGTCTGAACACTGAAGCTTTCTTT. It specifies CASSFRSLNTEAFF.

The genes are TRBV5-6 and TRBJ2-7; possible D gene TRBD2, 6 bases. V dropped 1 base and J dropped 4 bases, with 15 bases sitting between them. CDR1 is SGHDT and CDR2 is YYEEEE in the germline V gene. The CDR3 extends over 15 amino acids. CDR3 sequence (DNA): TGTGCCAGCAGCTTGAGGCGGGAAAGGACTTACGAGCAGTACTTC. Translation gives CASSLRRERTYEQYF.

The CDR3 spells CASTPGYGESPLHF. The CDR3 DNA reads TGCGCCAGCACCCCGGGGTACGGGGAATCACCCCTCCACTTT. The rearrangement uses TRBV5-1 and TRBJ1-6, with D hard to call. The CDR3 contains 14 residues. The ends were cut back, 6 bases at V and 10 bases at J, with 17 bases in the middle. Germline-derived CDR1 and CDR2 are SGHRS and YFSETQ.

Note on this clone: This sample includes further DNA sequences coding for the same CDR3. The chain uses TRBV3-1 (or the pseudogene TRBV3-2) and TRBJ1-2, with 7 bases matching TRBD1. Germline values: CDR1 LGHDT, CDR2 YNNKEL (reference sequence). The V and J ends lost 3 bases and 5 bases, in that order; junction bases with no gene match: 0. The CDR3 has 12 residues. The CDR3 is CASSQDRYGYTF. Here the CDR3 DNA reads TGTGCCAGCAGCCAGGACAGGTATGGCTACACCTTC.

This chain uses TRBV7-9 with TRBJ2-3; 8 nucleotides align to TRBD1. The length of the CDR3 is 16 residues. CDR1 is SEHNR and CDR2 is FQNEAQ in the germline V gene (reference sequence). The V segment lost 6 bases and the J segment 1 base; nucleotides outside the gene matches: 9. In DNA form, the CDR3 reads TGTGCCAGCAGGGGACGACCGGGACAGGGCACAGATACGCAGTATTTT. Translated, it gives CASRGRPGQGTDTQYF.

CDR3 loop: CASSLYSRGRGGNTIYF. DNA of the CDR3: TGTGCCAGCAGTTTATACAGCAGGGGGCGAGGCGGAAACACCATATATTTT. The chain joins TRBV28 to TRBJ1-3; TRBD1 matches at 8 bases. With V trimmed by 1 base and J by 4 bases, 9 bases remained unmatched. CDR3 size: 17 residues. Per germline, CDR1 MDHEN and CDR2 SYDVKM.